A single sample is the source of the 27 T cell receptor beta chains below, sequenced in a study of shared clonotypes between healthy human individuals. Method: immunoSEQ multiplex PCR; TCRdb's copy keeps in-frame clones and lacks some. The top ten hold over 1.5% of the sample, which has around 700,000 clones, around two thirds seen once. Sequenced input: memory CD4+ T cells sorted from blood. Subset here: CD45RA-negative fraction. Receptor source: a woman in her 30s in good health.

This sequence joins TRBV28 and TRBJ1-4; D might be TRBD1 (6 bases). The CDR3 is 13 residues long. Germline lookup yields CDR1 MDHEN and CDR2 SYDVKM. Between the trimmed V and J ends, which lost 7 bases and 8 bases, there was a span of 14 bases. The CDR3 nucleotides read TGTGCCAGCACTCGCAGGGGTTTAGAAAAACTGTTTTTT. This encodes CASTRRGLEKLFF.

DNA for the CDR3: TGCGCCAGCAGCTTGCCACAGGTGAACACTGAAGCTTTCTTT. It codes for CASSLPQVNTEAFF. The chain employs TRBV5-1 and TRBJ1-1, with D possibly TRBD1 on 5 matching bases. Germline values: CDR1 SGHRS, CDR2 YFSETQ. V was trimmed by 1 base and J by 0 bases, leaving 7 bases between them. This CDR3 spans 14 amino acids.

There are a few counts of this clone. This chain connects TRBV2 to TRBJ2-2; D ambiguous. Germline CDR1 is SNHLY and CDR2 is FYNNEI. V was trimmed by 7 bases and J by 0 bases, leaving 9 bases between them. The CDR3 runs 14 residues. In DNA form, the CDR3 reads TGTGCCAGCACGCCCAGGACGAACACCGGGGAGCTGTTTTTT. It codes for CASTPRTNTGELFF. The variable domain in full, with the rest retrieved from reference TRBV2 and TRBJ2-2, is EPEVTQTPSHQVTQMGQEVILRCVPISNHLYFYWYRQILGQKVEFLVSFYNNEISEKSEIFDDQFSVERPDGSNFTLKIRSTKLEDSAMYFCASTPRTNTGELFFGEGSRLTVL.

This clone was recorded a few times. This chain uses TRBV29-1 with TRBJ1-1; D perhaps matches TRBD1 (5 bases). The germline CDR1 and CDR2 sequences are SQVTM and ANQGSEA. The CDR3 consists of 11 residues. The V end lost 8 bases, the J end lost 0 bases, and 7 bases lay between the germline ends. DNA of the CDR3: TGCAGCCTGACAGTGAACACTGAAGCTTTCTTT. It is translated as CSLTVNTEAFF.

This clone was found once. This sequence joins TRBV11-2 and TRBJ2-5; 9 nucleotides align to TRBD2. Germline lookup yields CDR1 SGHAT and CDR2 FQNNGV. CDR3 length: 15 residues. Trimming cost V 3 bases and J 3 bases; bases outside gene matches: 5. CDR3 amino acids: CASSFTSGPEETQYF. The DNA of the CDR3 is TGTGCCAGCAGCTTTACTAGCGGGCCAGAAGAGACCCAGTACTTC.

Notes on this clone: The same CDR3 arises from other DNA sequences in this sample as well. This chain links TRBV2 with TRBJ1-5, with 8 bases fitting TRBD1. With 6 bases clipped from V and 5 bases from J, the junction kept 6 bases outside the gene matches. Per germline, CDR1 SNHLY and CDR2 FYNNEI. CDR3 size: 14 residues. CDR3: CASSRGQGDQPQHF. The CDR3, as DNA: TGTGCCAGCAGCAGGGGGCAGGGCGATCAGCCCCAGCATTTT.

This clone came up once. V is TRBV5-1 and J is TRBJ2-5, with 8 positions matching TRBD2. The J call may not be correct, given that the DNA end is closer to TRBJ2-7. Germline V gives CDR1 SGHRS, CDR2 YFSETQ. This CDR3 contains 15 residues. The CDR3 DNA follows: TGCGCCAGCAGCGGTATCGGGAGGGCCTCCTACGAGCAGTACTTC. Translation: CASSGIGRASYEQYF.

The V and J genes are TRBV28 and TRBJ1-2; 10 bases line up with TRBD1. Germline V lookup: CDR1 MDHEN, CDR2 SYDVKM. J was trimmed by 8 bases and V by 6 bases; bases with no gene match: 9. The length of the CDR3 is 14 residues. The CDR3 nucleotides are TGTGCCAGCAGGGCCCGGGACAGGGGATGGGGCTACACCTTC. Translating gives CASRARDRGWGYTF.

This clone was observed a handful of times. The J gene is TRBJ1-5, the V gene TRBV6-5; TRBD1 matches 10 bases. J lost 6 bases, V lost 5 bases, and 7 bases had no gene match. The CDR3 has 15 amino acids. CDR1 is MNHEY and CDR2 is SVGAGI in the germline V gene. The CDR3: CASSRQGASGQPQHF. The CDR3 DNA follows: TGTGCCAGCAGTCGACAGGGGGCGTCCGGTCAGCCCCAGCATTTT.

This sequence joins TRBV9 and TRBJ2-1, with 12 nucleotides matching TRBD2. Germline loops: CDR1 SGDLS, CDR2 YYNGEE. The trim removed 3 bases at V and 5 bases at J, leaving 3 bases unmatched. The CDR3 has 15 amino acids. In DNA form, the CDR3 reads TGTGCCAGCAGCGACCTAGCGGGAGGGGACAATGAGCAGTTCTTC. Its translation is CASSDLAGGDNEQFF.

The table lists this clone with a few counts. The V gene is TRBV28, the J gene TRBJ2-7; D is possibly TRBD1 or TRBD2 (5 bases each). Germline assignment: CDR1 MDHEN and CDR2 SYDVKM. The V and J ends lost 3 bases and 6 bases respectively, with 9 bases between them. The CDR3 is 12 residues long. This CDR3 reads CASSLRGLEQYF. CDR3 DNA sequence: TGTGCCAGCAGTTTGAGGGGCCTCGAGCAGTACTTC.

This rearrangement joins TRBV5-1 to TRBJ1-6; possible D gene TRBD1, 6 bases. V lost 4 bases, J lost 5 bases, and 10 bases lay in between. Germline lookup yields CDR1 SGHRS and CDR2 YFSETQ. This CDR3 is 14 amino acids long. Written as DNA, the CDR3 is TGCGCCAGCAGCCGCGAGGGGGATAATTCACCCCTCCACTTT. Its protein is CASSREGDNSPLHF.

The chain has TRBV28 and TRBJ1-3; no clear D gene. The CDR3 is 14 amino acids. The germline V gene has CDR1 MDHEN and CDR2 SYDVKM. The V gene lost 5 bases and the J gene lost 0 bases, with 8 bases spanning the gap. CDR3 sequence reads: CASSPSLSGNTIYF. Written as DNA, the CDR3 is TGTGCCAGCAGTCCCTCTCTCTCTGGAAACACCATATATTTT.

This clone was observed a few times. This may be a read error, as it is one base from a much larger clone. Other DNA sequences within the sample encode an identical CDR3. The CDR3 DNA follows: TGTGCCAGTAAAGGGACAGGGGCCTACGAGCAGTACTTC. This gives the protein CASKGTGAYEQYF. The V and J genes are TRBV19 and TRBJ2-7; TRBD1 aligns across 10 bases. CDR3 length equals 13 residues. The V segment lost 7 bases and the J segment 2 bases; nucleotides outside the gene matches: 2. The germline V gene has CDR1 LNHDA and CDR2 SQIVND (reference sequence).

The V call is TRBV2, the J call TRBJ2-2; D could derive from TRBD1 or TRBD2 (7 bases each). The CDR3 runs to 15 residues. The germline V gene has CDR1 SNHLY and CDR2 FYNNEI. Trimming removed 4 bases from V and 4 bases from J, with 13 bases in between. In DNA form, the CDR3 reads TGTGCCAGCAGTGGCAGGGGGGGTTTCACCGGGGAGCTGTTTTTT. The encoded protein is CASSGRGGFTGELFF.

The rearrangement uses TRBV2 and TRBJ2-5; TRBD1 matches at 7 bases. The CDR3 covers 13 residues. Germline-derived CDR1 and CDR2 are SNHLY and FYNNEI. Losses at the gene ends were 6 bases for V and 5 bases for J; bases not matched to a gene: 6. DNA for the CDR3: TGTGCCAGCAGACCGGGACAGCGGGAGACCCAGTACTTC. Residues: CASRPGQRETQYF.

The V call is TRBV14, the J call TRBJ1-1; D remains ambiguous. The CDR3 extends over 13 amino acids. In germline, CDR1 is SGHDN, CDR2 FVKESK. Between the trimmed V and J ends, which lost 4 bases and 1 base, there was a span of 7 bases. The CDR3 nucleotides are TGTGCCAGCAGCCTTCGTCCGAACACTGAAGCTTTCTTT. Amino acids: CASSLRPNTEAFF.

This sequence joins TRBV19 and TRBJ1-1; D perhaps matches TRBD1 (5 bases). The CDR3 is made up of 14 amino acids. V shed 5 bases and J shed 2 bases, with 12 bases lying between them. CDR1 and CDR2 from the germline V gene are LNHDA and SQIVND (reference sequence). CDR3 nucleotides: TGTGCCAGTAGTCCGGGACTGATAAACACTGAAGCTTTCTTT. Translating gives CASSPGLINTEAFF. Full variable domain (rest looked up from reference TRBV19 and TRBJ1-1): DGGITQSPKYLFRKEGQNVTLSCEQNLNHDAMYWYRQDPGQGLRLIYYSQIVNDFQKGDIAEGYSVSREKKESFPLTVTSAQKNPTAFYLCASSPGLINTEAFFGQGTRLTVV.

This clone was seen a handful of times. J is TRBJ2-5 and V is TRBV19; perhaps TRBD2 as D (5 bases). Looked up from germline, CDR1 is LNHDA and CDR2 is SQIVND (reference sequence). The CDR3 is 15 residues long. V lost 8 bases and J lost 4, with 20 bases in between. CDR3 amino acids: CASSQGGSVIETQYF. The CDR3 DNA sequence: TGTGCCAGTTCTCAAGGAGGCTCAGTCATAGAGACCCAGTACTTC.

This clone was detected a few times. This chain connects TRBV20-1 to TRBJ1-1; D not certain. CDR3 size: 10 residues. Trimming left V 3 bases short and J 8 bases short, with 7 bases between. Germline CDR1 DFQATT, CDR2 SNEGSKA (reference sequence). The CDR3 protein is CSASREEAFF. The CDR3 DNA is TGCAGTGCTAGTCGAGAGGAAGCTTTCTTT.

This clone appeared a few times. The chain is built from TRBV4-1 and TRBJ1-5; the match to TRBD1 covers 8 bases. In germline, CDR1 is MGHRA, CDR2 YSYEKL. This CDR3 spans 17 amino acids. The ends lost 3 bases at V and 5 bases at J; junction bases unmatched: 12. CDR3 coding DNA: TGCGCCAGCAGCCAGGGACAGGTGCCCTTGGAACATCAGCCCCAGCATTTT. It is translated as CASSQGQVPLEHQPQHF.

The rearrangement joins TRBV6-6 to TRBJ2-3; TRBD1 matches at 7 bases. CDR1 and CDR2 from the germline V gene are MNHNY and SVGAGI (reference sequence). V shed 5 bases, J shed 3 bases, and the junction held 8 bases outside the gene matches. The CDR3 length is 15 residues. The CDR3 region is CASSKSDRLTDTQYF. CDR3 DNA: TGTGCCAGCAGTAAATCGGACAGGTTAACAGATACGCAGTATTTT.

The chain joins TRBV10-3 to TRBJ1-5; D might be TRBD1 (5 bases). CDR3 size: 13 residues. Looked up from germline, CDR1 is ENHRY and CDR2 is SYGVKD. Trimming removed 6 bases from V and 5 bases from J, with 11 bases in between. CDR3 sequence: CAISRDGDQPQHF. CDR3 DNA: TGTGCCATCAGCCGGGACGGAGATCAGCCCCAGCATTTT.

This clone showed up just once. The V and J genes are TRBV28 and TRBJ2-5; D is ambiguous. Trimming took 7 bases from V and 5 from J, leaving 8 bases between them. Germline CDR1 MDHEN, CDR2 SYDVKM. This CDR3 region has 11 residues. CDR3 bases: TGTGCCAGCACGGATCTGGAGACCCAGTACTTC. Translated, it gives CASTDLETQYF.

A word on this clone: The sample carries other DNA sequences with the same CDR3. This chain joins TRBV5-1 and TRBJ1-1, with unresolved D. Germline V gene sequence: CDR1 SGHRS, CDR2 YFSETQ. This CDR3 is built from 14 residues. Trimming pared 4 bases from V and 3 bases from J, leaving 13 bases between. The CDR3 region has the DNA TGCGCCAGCAGCGCGACCGGGATCCACACTGAAGCTTTCTTT. It yields the protein CASSATGIHTEAFF.

The V call is TRBV28, the J call TRBJ2-3; D may be TRBD2 (6 bases). Trimming stripped 4 bases from V and 10 bases from J, with 27 bases between. The CDR3 runs to 17 residues. From germline, CDR1 is MDHEN and CDR2 SYDVKM. CDR3 nucleotide sequence: TGTGCCAGCAGTTCCCTATCGGGAGCCCTTTTGTTGCGTGCGCAGTATTTT. The encoded protein is CASSSLSGALLLRAQYF.

As regards this clone: The same CDR3 can be traced to other DNA sequences in this sample. The rearrangement uses TRBV11-2 and TRBJ1-1, with D unclear. CDR3 length: 13 residues. Germline-derived CDR1 and CDR2 are SGHAT and FQNNGV. V lost 1 base and J 3 bases, leaving 6 bases between the germline ends. The CDR3 loop is CASSLVGDTEAFF. The CDR3 DNA sequence: TGTGCCAGCAGCTTAGTCGGGGACACTGAAGCTTTCTTT.